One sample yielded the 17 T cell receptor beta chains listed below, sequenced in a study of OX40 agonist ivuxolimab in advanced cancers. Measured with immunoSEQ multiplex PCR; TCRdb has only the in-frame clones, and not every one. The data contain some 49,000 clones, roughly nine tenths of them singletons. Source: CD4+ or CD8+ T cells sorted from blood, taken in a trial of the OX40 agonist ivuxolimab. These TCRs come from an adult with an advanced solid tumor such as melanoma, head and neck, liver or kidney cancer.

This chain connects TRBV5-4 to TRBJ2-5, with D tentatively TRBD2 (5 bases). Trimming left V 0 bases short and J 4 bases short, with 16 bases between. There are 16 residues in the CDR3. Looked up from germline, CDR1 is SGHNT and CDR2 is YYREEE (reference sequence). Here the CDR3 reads CASSLEIGLARETQYF. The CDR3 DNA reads TGTGCCAGCAGCTTGGAGATAGGGCTAGCTCGAGAGACCCAGTACTTC.

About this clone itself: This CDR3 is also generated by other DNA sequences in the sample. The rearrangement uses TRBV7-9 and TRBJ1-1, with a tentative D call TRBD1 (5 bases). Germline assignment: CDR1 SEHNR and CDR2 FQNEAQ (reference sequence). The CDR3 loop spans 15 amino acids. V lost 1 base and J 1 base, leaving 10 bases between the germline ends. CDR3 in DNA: TGTGCCAGCAGCTTAGGGGGGTCCCCGAACACTGAAGCTTTCTTT. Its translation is CASSLGGSPNTEAFF.

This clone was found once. CDR3 bases: TGCAGTGCTCCACAGGGGGACGAGCAGTACTTC. This codes for CSAPQGDEQYF. This sequence joins TRBV20-1 and TRBJ2-7, with 8 bases matching TRBD1. V gave up 5 bases and J gave up 5 bases; unmatched junction bases: 2. This CDR3 is built from 11 residues. Germline assignment: CDR1 DFQATT and CDR2 SNEGSKA (reference sequence).

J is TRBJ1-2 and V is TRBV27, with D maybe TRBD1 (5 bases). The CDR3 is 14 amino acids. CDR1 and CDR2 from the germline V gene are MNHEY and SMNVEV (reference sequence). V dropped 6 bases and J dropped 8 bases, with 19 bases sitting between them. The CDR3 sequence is CASSFYGAHGGYTF. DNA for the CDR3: TGTGCCAGCAGCTTCTATGGGGCGCATGGCGGCTACACCTTC.

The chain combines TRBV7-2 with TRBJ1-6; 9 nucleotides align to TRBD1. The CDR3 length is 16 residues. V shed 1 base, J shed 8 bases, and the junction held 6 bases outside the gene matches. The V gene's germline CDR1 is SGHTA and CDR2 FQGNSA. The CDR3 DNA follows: TGTGCCAGCAGCTTAGTTTCAGGACAGGGGTATTCACCCCTCCACTTT. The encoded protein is CASSLVSGQGYSPLHF.

The CDR3 is CASSLVPGYGYTF. The CDR3 coding sequence is TGTGCCAGCAGTCTGGTCCCAGGGTATGGCTACACCTTC. The chain employs TRBV27 and TRBJ1-2; D possibly corresponds to TRBD1 (5 bases). Germline V lookup: CDR1 MNHEY, CDR2 SMNVEV (reference sequence). There are 13 residues in the CDR3. Trimming shortened V by 5 bases and J by 5 bases, and 12 bases separated the two germline ends.

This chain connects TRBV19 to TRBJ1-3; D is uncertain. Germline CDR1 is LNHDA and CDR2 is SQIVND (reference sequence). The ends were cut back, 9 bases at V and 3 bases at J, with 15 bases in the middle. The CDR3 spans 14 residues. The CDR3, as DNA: TGTGCCAGCGCGAGGTCCCGGGATGGAAACACCATATATTTT. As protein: CASARSRDGNTIYF. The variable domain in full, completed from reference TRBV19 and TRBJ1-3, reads DGGITQSPKYLFRKEGQNVTLSCEQNLNHDAMYWYRQDPGQGLRLIYYSQIVNDFQKGDIAEGYSVSREKKESFPLTVTSAQKNPTAFYLCASARSRDGNTIYFGEGSWLTVV.

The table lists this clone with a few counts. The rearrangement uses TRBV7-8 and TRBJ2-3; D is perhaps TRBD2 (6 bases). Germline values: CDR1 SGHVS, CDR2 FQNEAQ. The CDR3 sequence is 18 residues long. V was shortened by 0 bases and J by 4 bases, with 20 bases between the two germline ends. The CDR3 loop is CASSLALSPGVRPDTQYF. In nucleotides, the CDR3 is TGTGCCAGCAGCTTAGCGCTTTCCCCGGGAGTACGACCAGATACGCAGTATTTT.

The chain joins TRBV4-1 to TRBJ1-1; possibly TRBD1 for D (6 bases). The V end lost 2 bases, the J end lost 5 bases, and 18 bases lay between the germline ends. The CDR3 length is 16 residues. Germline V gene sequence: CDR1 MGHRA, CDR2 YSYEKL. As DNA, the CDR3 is TGCGCCAGCAGCCAACCCCTTGCCGTAGGACAGACTGAAGCTTTCTTT. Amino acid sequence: CASSQPLAVGQTEAFF.

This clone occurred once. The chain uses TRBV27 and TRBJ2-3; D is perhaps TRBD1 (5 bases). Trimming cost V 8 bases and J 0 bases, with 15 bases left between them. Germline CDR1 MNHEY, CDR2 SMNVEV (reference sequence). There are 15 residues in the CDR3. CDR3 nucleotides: TGTGCCAGCCACAGAACAGGTTCTAGCACAGATACGCAGTATTTT. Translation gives CASHRTGSSTDTQYF.

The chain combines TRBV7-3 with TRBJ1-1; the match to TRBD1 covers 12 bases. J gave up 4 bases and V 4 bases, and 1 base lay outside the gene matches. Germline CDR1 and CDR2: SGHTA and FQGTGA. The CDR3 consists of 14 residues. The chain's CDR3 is CASSWGQGATEAFF. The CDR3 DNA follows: TGTGCCAGCAGCTGGGGACAGGGGGCCACTGAAGCTTTCTTT.

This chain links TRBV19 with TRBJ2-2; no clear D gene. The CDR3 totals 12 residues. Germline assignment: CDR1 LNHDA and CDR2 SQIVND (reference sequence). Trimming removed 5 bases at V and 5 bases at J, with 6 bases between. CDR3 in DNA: TGTGCCAGTAGTTTGGGGACCGGGGAGCTGTTTTTT. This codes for CASSLGTGELFF.

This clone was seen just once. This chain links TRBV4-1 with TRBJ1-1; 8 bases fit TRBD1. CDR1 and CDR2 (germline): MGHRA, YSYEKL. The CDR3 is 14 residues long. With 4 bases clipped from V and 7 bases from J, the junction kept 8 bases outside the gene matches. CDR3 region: CASSPNGGTGEAFF. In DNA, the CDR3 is TGCGCCAGCAGCCCCAACGGCGGGACAGGTGAAGCTTTCTTT.

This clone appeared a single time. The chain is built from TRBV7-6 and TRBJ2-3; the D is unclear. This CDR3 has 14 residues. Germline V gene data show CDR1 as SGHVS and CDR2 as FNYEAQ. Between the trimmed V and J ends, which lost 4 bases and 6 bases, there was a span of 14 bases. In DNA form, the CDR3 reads TGTGCCAGCAGCTCTATTGGGCCGCGGGATACGCAGTATTTT. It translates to CASSSIGPRDTQYF.

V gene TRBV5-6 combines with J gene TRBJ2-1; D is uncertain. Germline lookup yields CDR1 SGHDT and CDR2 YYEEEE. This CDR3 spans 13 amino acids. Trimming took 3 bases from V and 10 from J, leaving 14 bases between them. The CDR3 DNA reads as TGTGCCAGCAGCTCTGTCACCCCGAGGGAGCAGTTCTTC. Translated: CASSSVTPREQFF.

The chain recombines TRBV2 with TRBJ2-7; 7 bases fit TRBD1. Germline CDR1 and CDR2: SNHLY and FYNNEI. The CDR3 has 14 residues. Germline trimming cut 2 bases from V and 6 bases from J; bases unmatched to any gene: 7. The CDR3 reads CASSETGDLREQYF. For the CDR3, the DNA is TGTGCCAGCAGTGAAACAGGGGATCTACGCGAGCAGTACTTC.

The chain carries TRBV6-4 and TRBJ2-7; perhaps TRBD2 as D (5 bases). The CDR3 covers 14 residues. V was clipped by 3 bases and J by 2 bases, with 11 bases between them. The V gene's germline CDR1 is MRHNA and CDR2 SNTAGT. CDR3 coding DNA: TGTGCCAGCAGTGAGGAGGTAACGGCCTACGAGCAGTACTTC. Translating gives CASSEEVTAYEQYF.